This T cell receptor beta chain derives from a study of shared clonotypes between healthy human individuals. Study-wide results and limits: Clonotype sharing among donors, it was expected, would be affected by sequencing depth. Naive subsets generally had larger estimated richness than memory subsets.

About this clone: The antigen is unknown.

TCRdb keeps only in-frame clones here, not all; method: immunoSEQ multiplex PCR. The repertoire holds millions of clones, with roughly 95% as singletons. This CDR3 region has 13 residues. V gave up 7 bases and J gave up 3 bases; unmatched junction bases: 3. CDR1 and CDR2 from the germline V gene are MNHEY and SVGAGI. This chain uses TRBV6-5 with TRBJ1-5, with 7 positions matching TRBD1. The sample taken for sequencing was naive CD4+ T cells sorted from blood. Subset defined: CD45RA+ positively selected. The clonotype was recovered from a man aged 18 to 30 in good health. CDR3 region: CASKDRANQPQHF. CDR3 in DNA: TGTGCCAGCAAAGACAGGGCCAATCAGCCCCAGCATTTT.